The 27 T cell receptor beta chains reported below all come from one sample, sequenced in a study of OX40 agonist ivuxolimab in advanced cancers. Some clones are missing from TCRdb's copy, which holds only in-frame ones; the method was immunoSEQ multiplex PCR. The sample has around 51,000 clones, around 82% seen once. Sample: CD4+ or CD8+ T cells sorted from blood, taken in a trial of the OX40 agonist ivuxolimab. The receptor set was obtained from an adult with an advanced solid tumor such as melanoma, head and neck, liver or kidney cancer.

The V gene is TRBV6-6, the J gene TRBJ1-3; D gene unclear. CDR1 is MNHNY and CDR2 is SVGAGI in the germline V gene (reference sequence). V dropped 3 bases and J dropped 4 bases, with 13 bases sitting between them. CDR3 length equals 15 residues. The CDR3 sequence: CASSYRDRLGNTIYF. In DNA form, the CDR3 reads TGTGCCAGCAGTTATCGAGACCGCTTAGGAAACACCATATATTTT.

A few counts support this clone. V usage is TRBV2 and J usage is TRBJ2-1; D possibly corresponds to TRBD2 (5 bases). CDR1 is SNHLY and CDR2 is FYNNEI in the germline V gene. The CDR3 loop spans 16 amino acids. V shed 5 bases and J shed 5 bases, with 19 bases lying between them. CDR3 region: CASSRTVTGVNNEQFF. As DNA, the CDR3 is TGTGCCAGCAGTAGGACCGTAACCGGGGTGAACAATGAGCAGTTCTTC.

The rearrangement joins TRBV11-2 to TRBJ2-3; D may be TRBD1 or TRBD2 (6 bases each). Trimming cost V 5 bases and J 4 bases, with 16 bases left between them. Germline CDR1 and CDR2: SGHAT and FQNNGV. The CDR3 sequence is 15 residues long. CDR3 region: CASSPEGGGPDTQYF. The CDR3 DNA reads TGTGCCAGCAGCCCGGAGGGGGGCGGCCCAGATACGCAGTATTTT.

The chain recombines TRBV6-1 with TRBJ1-1; tentative D call: TRBD1 (5 bases). Germline lookup yields CDR1 MNHNS and CDR2 SASEGT. Between the trimmed V and J ends, which lost 3 bases and 3 bases, there was a span of 5 bases. This CDR3 comprises 12 residues. CDR3 coding DNA: TGTGCCAGCAGTGAGACAGACACTGAAGCTTTCTTT. It specifies CASSETDTEAFF.

This clone has more than one count but fewer than ten. This chain joins TRBV5-6 and TRBJ1-4; D is ambiguous. Trimming stripped 4 bases from V and 8 bases from J, with 15 bases between. Germline V gene sequence: CDR1 SGHDT, CDR2 YYEEEE. The CDR3 is 14 residues long. The CDR3 loop is CASSPDPYGEKLFF. CDR3 nucleotides: TGTGCCAGCAGCCCCGACCCCTACGGGGAAAAACTGTTTTTT. The full variable domain, with the rest looked up from reference TRBV5-6 and TRBJ1-4, is DAGVTQSPTHLIKTRGQQVTLRCSPKSGHDTVSWYQQALGQGPQFIFQYYEEEERQRGNFPDRFSGHQFPNYSSELNVNALLLGDSALYLCASSPDPYGEKLFFGSGTQLSVL.

Only one count was recorded for this clone. V usage is TRBV7-9 and J usage is TRBJ2-2, with D hard to call. CDR1 is SEHNR, CDR2 FQNEAQ, per germline (reference sequence). This CDR3 comprises 13 residues. V lost 0 bases, J lost 4 bases, and 3 bases lay in between. CDR3 sequence (DNA): TGTGCCAGCAGCTTAGCGGGCACCGGGGAGCTGTTTTTT. Amino acid sequence: CASSLAGTGELFF.

The chain links TRBV7-9 to TRBJ2-5, with 10 positions matching TRBD1. Trimming cost V 5 bases and J 5 bases; bases outside gene matches: 8. CDR3 length: 15 amino acids. Germline CDR1 reads SEHNR; CDR2 reads FQNEAQ (reference sequence). The CDR3 loop reads CASSPTGGLWETQYF. The CDR3 nucleotides read TGTGCCAGCAGCCCGACAGGGGGCTTGTGGGAGACCCAGTACTTC.

This chain links TRBV2 with TRBJ2-7; tentative D call: TRBD2 (5 bases). The CDR3 has 14 amino acids. Trimming removed 6 bases from V and 0 bases from J, with 12 bases in between. Per germline, CDR1 SNHLY and CDR2 FYNNEI. The chain's CDR3 is CASSRGQSSYEQYF. Written as DNA, the CDR3 is TGTGCCAGCAGCAGAGGGCAGTCCTCCTACGAGCAGTACTTC.

This clone has just one count. CDR3 amino acids: CASSLDGTVNYGYTF. CDR3 sequence (DNA): TGTGCCAGCAGCTTAGACGGGACTGTTAACTATGGCTACACCTTC. The chain combines TRBV11-2 with TRBJ1-2; D may be TRBD1 (5 bases). The CDR3 is 15 residues long. Germline values: CDR1 SGHAT, CDR2 FQNNGV. Trimming took 0 bases from V and 1 from J, leaving 9 bases between them.

The chain couples TRBV5-6 to TRBJ2-3; 11 nucleotides line up with TRBD2. The CDR3 has 18 amino acids. Germline assignment: CDR1 SGHDT and CDR2 YYEEEE. Trimming took 1 base from V and 1 from J; bases not matched to a gene: 8. This CDR3 is CASSLSSSGGRRTDTQYF. The CDR3 nucleotides are TGTGCCAGCAGCTTGAGTTCTAGCGGGGGGAGACGCACAGATACGCAGTATTTT.

This clone was detected once. The CDR3 reads CASSPYRGRLYNQPQHF. CDR3 coding DNA: TGTGCCAGCAGCCCTTACAGGGGGCGCTTATACAATCAGCCCCAGCATTTT. The chain recombines TRBV7-3 with TRBJ1-5; TRBD1 agrees at 9 bases. Germline V gene data show CDR1 as SGHTA and CDR2 as FQGTGA. The CDR3 is made up of 17 amino acids. The junction had 11 bases not matched to a gene; V was cut back by 5 bases and J by 3 bases. Using reference TRBV7-3 and TRBJ1-5 for the parts outside the CDR3, the full variable domain is GAGVSQTPSNKVTEKGKYVELRCDPISGHTALYWYRQSLGQGPEFLIYFQGTGAADDSGLPNDRFFAVRPEGSVSTLKIQRTERGDSAVYLCASSPYRGRLYNQPQHFGDGTRLSIL.

The CDR3 DNA sequence: TGTGCCAGCAGCTTGGGACAGGGTGTTTACGAGCAGTACTTC. Its translation: CASSLGQGVYEQYF. The V gene is TRBV7-9, the J gene TRBJ2-7, with 9 bases matching TRBD1. The CDR3 loop spans 14 amino acids. J gave up 4 bases and V 3 bases, and 4 bases lay outside the gene matches. CDR1 and CDR2 (germline): SEHNR, FQNEAQ (reference sequence).

This chain joins TRBV21-1 and TRBJ2-5; the D segment call TRBD2 is taken from the table without a DNA check. TRBV21-1 is a documented pseudogene. CDR3 size: 16 residues. In DNA, the CDR3 is TGTGCCAGCAGCAAAGGGGGGGGTCCCCTCCAAGAGACCCAGTACTTC. Translated: CASSKGGGPLQETQYF.

The chain has TRBV20-1 and TRBJ1-2, with D perhaps TRBD1 (6 bases). The CDR3 length is 11 residues. Germline loops: CDR1 DFQATT, CDR2 SNEGSKA (reference sequence). Trimming took off 2 bases at V and 9 bases at J, with 10 bases between the two ends. CDR3 region: CSARKGTSYTF. Written as DNA, the CDR3 is TGCAGTGCTAGAAAAGGGACAAGCTACACCTTC.

V usage is TRBV7-3 and J usage is TRBJ1-6; TRBD1 is a possible D gene (5 bases). Germline-derived CDR1 and CDR2 are SGHTA and FQGTGA. Trimming removed 7 bases from V and 9 bases from J, with 28 bases in between. The CDR3 has 18 residues. The CDR3 protein is CASTARGMVSGDTSPLHF. The CDR3 DNA sequence: TGTGCCAGCACCGCCCGGGGAATGGTGTCGGGGGATACTTCACCCCTCCACTTT.

The CDR3 loop is CASSSEQETQYF. DNA of the CDR3: TGTGCCAGCAGCTCAGAGCAAGAGACCCAGTACTTC. The chain recombines TRBV5-4 with TRBJ2-5; D unclear. From germline, CDR1 is SGHNT and CDR2 YYREEE (reference sequence). The V and J ends lost 3 bases and 2 bases respectively, with 5 bases between them. This CDR3 spans 12 amino acids.

The gene calls are TRBV11-2 and TRBJ1-3; unclear D gene. V was trimmed by 0 bases and J by 2 bases, leaving 8 bases between them. Germline loops: CDR1 SGHAT, CDR2 FQNNGV. This CDR3 is 15 amino acids long. The CDR3 spells CASSLDGNPGNTIYF. Written as DNA, the CDR3 is TGTGCCAGCAGCTTAGACGGGAATCCTGGAAACACCATATATTTT.

This clone was counted once. The germline gene is not matched at one end of the junction; a read error may be the cause. V and J are TRBV19 and TRBJ2-2; D might be TRBD2 (5 bases). The CDR3 is 13 amino acids. Germline V CDR1 and CDR2: LNHDA, SQIVND (reference sequence). The CDR3 bases are TGTGCCAGTAGTGTCCGGGAAACCGGGGAGCTGTCTTTT. Its protein is CASSVRETGELSF.

The V and J genes are TRBV7-2 and TRBJ1-1, with no clear D. The CDR3 runs to 13 residues. V was shortened by 6 bases and J by 6 bases, with 14 bases between the two germline ends. Germline lookup yields CDR1 SGHTA and CDR2 FQGNSA. The CDR3 sequence: CASRPLRSAEAFF. In nucleotides, the CDR3 is TGTGCCAGCAGGCCATTGAGGAGCGCTGAAGCTTTCTTT.

This chain links TRBV5-1 with TRBJ2-3; 9 nucleotides agree with TRBD2. After removal of 5 bases from V and 5 bases from J, the junction contained 9 bases not matched to a gene. Per germline, CDR1 SGHRS and CDR2 YFSETQ. The CDR3 has 15 amino acids. CDR3 DNA: TGCGCCAGCAGATCCGGGACTAGCAGCTTAGATACGCAGTATTTT. This sequence encodes CASRSGTSSLDTQYF.

The chain is built from TRBV6-5 and TRBJ2-1, with no clear D. Per the germline V gene, CDR1 is MNHEY and CDR2 is SVGAGI. This CDR3 has 14 residues. Deletions cut 2 bases from V and 2 bases from J, with 7 bases between. CDR3 nucleotide sequence: TGTGCCAGCAGTTACAGGGTAGCCTACAATGAGCAGTTCTTC. Its protein product is CASSYRVAYNEQFF.

In this sample, this clone turned up once. The chain carries TRBV15 and TRBJ1-2, with 9 bases that match TRBD1. The CDR3 runs 15 residues. Germline V CDR1 and CDR2: LNHNV, YYDKDF (reference sequence). J lost 7 bases, V lost 0 bases, and 6 bases had no gene match. The CDR3 sequence: CATSRDLGQGLGYTF. In nucleotides, the CDR3 is TGTGCCACCAGCAGAGATCTGGGACAGGGTCTTGGCTACACCTTC.

The V call is TRBV19, the J call TRBJ2-1, with D perhaps matching TRBD1 (6 bases). The V end lost 4 bases, the J end lost 0 bases, and 16 bases lay between the germline ends. CDR3 length equals 17 residues. The germline CDR1 and CDR2 sequences are LNHDA and SQIVND (reference sequence). DNA of the CDR3: TGTGCCAGTAGTACCTGGCCAGGGGTCAGCTCCTACAATGAGCAGTTCTTC. It is translated as CASSTWPGVSSYNEQFF. Full variable domain (remainder filled in from reference TRBV19 and TRBJ2-1): DGGITQSPKYLFRKEGQNVTLSCEQNLNHDAMYWYRQDPGQGLRLIYYSQIVNDFQKGDIAEGYSVSREKKESFPLTVTSAQKNPTAFYLCASSTWPGVSSYNEQFFGPGTRLTVL.

The rearrangement links TRBV27 to TRBJ2-4; 8 bases agree with TRBD1. CDR1 and CDR2 (germline): MNHEY, SMNVEV (reference sequence). This CDR3 spans 13 amino acids. V trimming: 8 bases; J trimming: 6 bases; junction bases outside the gene matches: 6. The CDR3 spells CASGGQGVNIQYF. In DNA form, the CDR3 reads TGTGCCAGCGGAGGACAGGGAGTAAACATTCAGTACTTC.

The chain recombines TRBV6-1 with TRBJ1-2; D call uncertain. The CDR3 totals 13 residues. Looked up from germline, CDR1 is MNHNS and CDR2 is SASEGT. The V end lost 7 bases, the J end lost 4 bases, and 13 bases lay between the germline ends. The CDR3 coding sequence is TGTGCCAGCATGGGAAAAAGCAGCTATGGCTACACCTTC. It encodes CASMGKSSYGYTF.

A remark on this clone: One end of the junction does not line up with germline, which may come from a read error. This sequence joins TRBV2 and TRBJ2-7, with 8 bases that match TRBD1. From germline, CDR1 is SNHLY and CDR2 FYNNEI. This CDR3 is 14 amino acids long. The CDR3: CASSGRQGAPGINF. Written as DNA, the CDR3 is TGTGCCAGCAGTGGGCGGCAGGGGGCGCCGGGGATCAACTTC.

The chain joins TRBV18 to TRBJ1-5; D ambiguous. With 5 bases removed from V and 6 bases from J, the gap between germline ends came to 14 bases. The CDR3 consists of 14 residues. The germline gives CDR1 KGHSH, CDR2 LQKENI. Written as DNA, the CDR3 is TGTGCCAGCTCATCGCGGGCGGCGGGTCAGCCCCAGCATTTT. Residues: CASSSRAAGQPQHF. Looking up the rest from reference TRBV18 and TRBJ1-5 gives the full variable domain: NAGVMQNPRHLVRRRGQEARLRCSPMKGHSHVYWYRQLPEEGLKFMVYLQKENIIDESGMPKERFSAEFPKEGPSILRIQQVVRGDSAAYFCASSSRAAGQPQHFGDGTRLSIL.